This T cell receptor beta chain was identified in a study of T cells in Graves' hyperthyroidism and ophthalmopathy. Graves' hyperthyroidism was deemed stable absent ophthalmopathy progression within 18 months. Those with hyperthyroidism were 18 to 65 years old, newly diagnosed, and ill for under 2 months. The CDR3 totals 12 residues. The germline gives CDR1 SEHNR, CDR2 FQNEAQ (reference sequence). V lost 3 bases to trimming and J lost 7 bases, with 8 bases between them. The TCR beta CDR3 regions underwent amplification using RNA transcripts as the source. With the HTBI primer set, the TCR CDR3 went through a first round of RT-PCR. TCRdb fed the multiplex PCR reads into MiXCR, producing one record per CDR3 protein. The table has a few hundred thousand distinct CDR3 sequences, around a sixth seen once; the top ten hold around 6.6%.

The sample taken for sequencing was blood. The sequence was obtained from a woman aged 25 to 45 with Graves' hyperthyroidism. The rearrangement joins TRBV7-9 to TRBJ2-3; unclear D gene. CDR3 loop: CASSFSANTQYF. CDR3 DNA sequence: TGTGCCAGCAGCTTTTCGGCCAATACGCAGTATTTT.